This record looks at one TCR beta chain sequence and its context. The antigen remains undetermined. Germline V gene lookup returns CDR1 DFQATT and CDR2 SNEGSKA (reference sequence). The ends were cut back, 4 bases at V and 11 bases at J, with 14 bases in the middle. CDR3 length: 11 amino acids. This sample was taken from a study of shared clonotypes between healthy human individuals. Study-wide findings and caveats: Rarefaction showed sorted-subset sequencing was incomplete despite large depth. Researchers found naive subsets generally carried larger estimated richness than memory subsets.

Data came from immunoSEQ multiplex PCR; TCRdb stores just in-frame clones and leaves some out. The table includes 2 million to 3 million clones, 90% to 95% detected once. The rearrangement links TRBV20-1 to TRBJ1-1; D possibly corresponds to TRBD1 (6 bases). The TCR comes from a man aged 18 to 29 in good health. Some clones in this sample may be carry-over from other donors' samples. Sequencing used naive CD4+ T cells from PBMCs. Subset in this sample: CD45RA+ positively selected. As DNA, the CDR3 is TGCAGTGCTAAGGGGGACCTCCGGGCTTTCTTT. Encoded protein: CSAKGDLRAFF.